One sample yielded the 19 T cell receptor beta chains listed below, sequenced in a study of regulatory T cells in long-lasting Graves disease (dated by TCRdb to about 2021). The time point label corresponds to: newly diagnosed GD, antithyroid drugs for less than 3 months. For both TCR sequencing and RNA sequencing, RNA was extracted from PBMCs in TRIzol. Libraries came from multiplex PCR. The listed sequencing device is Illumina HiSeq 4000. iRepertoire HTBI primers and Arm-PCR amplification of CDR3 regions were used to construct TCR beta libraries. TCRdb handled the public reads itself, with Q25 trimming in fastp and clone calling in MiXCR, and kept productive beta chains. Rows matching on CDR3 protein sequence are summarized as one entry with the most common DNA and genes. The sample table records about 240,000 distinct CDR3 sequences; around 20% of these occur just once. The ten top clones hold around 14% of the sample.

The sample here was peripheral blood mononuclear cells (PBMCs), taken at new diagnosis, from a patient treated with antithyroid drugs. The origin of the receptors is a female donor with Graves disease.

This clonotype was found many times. The CDR3 DNA reads TGTGCCACCAGTTGGGGGGTCTCCGGGGAGCTGTTTTTT. Translating it yields CATSWGVSGELFF. This chain joins TRBV24-1 and TRBJ2-2; maybe TRBD2 (6 bases). This CDR3 region has 13 residues. The germline V gene has CDR1 KGHDR and CDR2 SFDVKD. The V end was cut by 6 bases, the J end by 6 bases, with 10 bases between.

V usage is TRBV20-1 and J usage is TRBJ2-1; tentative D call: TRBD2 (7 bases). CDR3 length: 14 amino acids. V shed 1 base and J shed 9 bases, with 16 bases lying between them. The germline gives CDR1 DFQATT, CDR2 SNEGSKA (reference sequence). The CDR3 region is CSARGLRGALEQFF. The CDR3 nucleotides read TGCAGTGCTAGAGGGCTTCGGGGGGCCCTTGAGCAGTTCTTC.

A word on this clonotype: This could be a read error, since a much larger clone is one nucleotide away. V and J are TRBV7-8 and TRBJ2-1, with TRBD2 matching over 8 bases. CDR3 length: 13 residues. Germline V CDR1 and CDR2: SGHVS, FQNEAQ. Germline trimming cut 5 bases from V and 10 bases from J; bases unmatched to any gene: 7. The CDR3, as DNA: TGTGCCAGCAGCCAGCGGGAGTGGGACGAGCAGTTCTTC. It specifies CASSQREWDEQFF.

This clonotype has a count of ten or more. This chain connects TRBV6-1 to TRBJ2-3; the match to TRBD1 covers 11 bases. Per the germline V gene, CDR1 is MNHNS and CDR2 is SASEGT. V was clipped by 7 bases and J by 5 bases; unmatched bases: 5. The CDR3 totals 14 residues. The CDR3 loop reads CASNGQGAGDTQYF. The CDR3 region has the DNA TGTGCCAGCAACGGACAGGGGGCCGGAGATACGCAGTATTTT.

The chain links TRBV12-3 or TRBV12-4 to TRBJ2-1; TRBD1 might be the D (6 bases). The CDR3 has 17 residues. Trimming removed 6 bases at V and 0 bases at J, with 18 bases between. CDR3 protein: CASRPRTGSGSYNEQFF. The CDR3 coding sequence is TGTGCCAGCAGACCTCGCACAGGGTCTGGCTCCTACAATGAGCAGTTCTTC.

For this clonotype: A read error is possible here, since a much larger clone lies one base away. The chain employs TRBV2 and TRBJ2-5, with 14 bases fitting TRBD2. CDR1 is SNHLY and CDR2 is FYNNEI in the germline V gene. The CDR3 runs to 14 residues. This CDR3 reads CGGTSGGAGEIQYF. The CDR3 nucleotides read TGTGGGGGGACTAGCGGGGGTGCCGGAGAGATCCAGTACTTC. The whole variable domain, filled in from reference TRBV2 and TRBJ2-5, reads EPEVTQTPSHQVTQMGQEVILRCVPISNHLYFYWYRQILGQKVEFLVSFYNNEISEKSEIFDDQFSVERPDGSNFTLKIRSTKLEDSAMYFCGGTSGGAGEIQYFGPGTRLLVL.

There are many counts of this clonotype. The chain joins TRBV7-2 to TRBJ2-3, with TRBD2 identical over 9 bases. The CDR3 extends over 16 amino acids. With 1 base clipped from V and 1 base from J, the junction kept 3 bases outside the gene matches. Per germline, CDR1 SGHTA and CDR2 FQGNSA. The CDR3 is CASSLDPSGGTDTQYF. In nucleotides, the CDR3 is TGTGCCAGCAGCTTAGATCCTAGCGGGGGCACAGATACGCAGTATTTT.

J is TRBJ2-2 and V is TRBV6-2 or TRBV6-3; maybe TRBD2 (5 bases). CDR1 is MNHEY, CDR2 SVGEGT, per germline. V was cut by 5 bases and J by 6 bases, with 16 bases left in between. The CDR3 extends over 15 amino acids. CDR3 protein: CASSARKSGPGELFF. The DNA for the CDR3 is TGTGCCAGCAGTGCTCGTAAAAGCGGCCCCGGGGAGCTGTTTTTT.

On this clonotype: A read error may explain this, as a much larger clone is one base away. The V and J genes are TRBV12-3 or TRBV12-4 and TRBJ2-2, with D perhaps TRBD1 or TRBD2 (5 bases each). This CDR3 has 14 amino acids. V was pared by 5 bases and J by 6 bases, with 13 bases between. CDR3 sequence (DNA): TGTGCCAGCAGTCCCCTTAGGGGACCCGGGGAGCTGTTTTTT. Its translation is CASSPLRGPGELFF.

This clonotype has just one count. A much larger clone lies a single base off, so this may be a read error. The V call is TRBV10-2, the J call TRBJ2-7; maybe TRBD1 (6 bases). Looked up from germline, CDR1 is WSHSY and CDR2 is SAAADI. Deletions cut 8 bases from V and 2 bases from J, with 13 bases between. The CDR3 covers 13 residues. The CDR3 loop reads CASQGGRTYEQYF. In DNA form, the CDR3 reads TGCGCCAGCCAAGGGGGTAGGACCTACGAGCAGTACTTC.

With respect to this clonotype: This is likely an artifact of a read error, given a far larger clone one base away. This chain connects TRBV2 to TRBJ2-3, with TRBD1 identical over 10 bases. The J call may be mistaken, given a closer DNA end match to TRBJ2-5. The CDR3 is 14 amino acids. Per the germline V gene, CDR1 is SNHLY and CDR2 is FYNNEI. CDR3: CASKRDRGGEAQYF. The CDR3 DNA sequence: TGTGCCAGCAAAAGGGACAGGGGCGGGGAGGCCCAGTACTTC.

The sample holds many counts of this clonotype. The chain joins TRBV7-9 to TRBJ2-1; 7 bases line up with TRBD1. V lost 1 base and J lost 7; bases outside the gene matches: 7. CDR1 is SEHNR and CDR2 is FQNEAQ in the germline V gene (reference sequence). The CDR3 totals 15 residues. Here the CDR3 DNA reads TGTGCCAGCAGCTTAGGAGCAGGGGGTTTAAATGAGCAGTTCTTC. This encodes CASSLGAGGLNEQFF.

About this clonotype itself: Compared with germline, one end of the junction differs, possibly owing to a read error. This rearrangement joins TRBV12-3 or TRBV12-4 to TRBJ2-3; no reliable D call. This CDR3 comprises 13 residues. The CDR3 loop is CASSQSTADTQYF. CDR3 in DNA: TGTGCCAGCAGCCAAAGCACGGCAGATACACAGTATTTT.

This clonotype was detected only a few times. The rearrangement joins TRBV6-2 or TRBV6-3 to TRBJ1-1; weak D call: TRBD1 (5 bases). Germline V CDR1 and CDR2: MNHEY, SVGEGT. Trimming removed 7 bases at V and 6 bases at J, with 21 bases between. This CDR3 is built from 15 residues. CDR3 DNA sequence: TGTGCCAGCAATTCCGGTGGGGGACTTACCCCTGAAGCTTTCTTT. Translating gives CASNSGGGLTPEAFF.

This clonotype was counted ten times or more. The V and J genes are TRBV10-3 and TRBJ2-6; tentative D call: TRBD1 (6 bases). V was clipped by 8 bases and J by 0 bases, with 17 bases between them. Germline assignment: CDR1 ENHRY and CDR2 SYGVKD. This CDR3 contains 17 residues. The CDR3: CAILQQGLVSGANVLTF. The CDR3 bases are TGTGCCATCTTACAACAGGGTCTGGTCTCTGGGGCCAACGTCCTGACTTTC.

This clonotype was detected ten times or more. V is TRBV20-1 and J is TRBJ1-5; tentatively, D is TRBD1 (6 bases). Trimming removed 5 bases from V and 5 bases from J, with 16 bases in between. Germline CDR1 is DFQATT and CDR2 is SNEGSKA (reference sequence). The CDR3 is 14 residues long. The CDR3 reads CSALPGAKDQPQHF. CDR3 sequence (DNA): TGCAGTGCTCTTCCAGGGGCGAAAGATCAGCCCCAGCATTTT.

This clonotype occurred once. CDR3 residues: CAISQRTGLAGGLGELFF. DNA for the CDR3: TGTGCCATCAGCCAAAGGACGGGACTAGCGGGAGGTCTCGGGGAGCTGTTTTTT. This chain uses TRBV6-2 or TRBV6-3 with TRBJ2-2; 15 nucleotides line up with TRBD2. Germline trimming cut 10 bases from V and 7 bases from J; bases unmatched to any gene: 16. The germline CDR1 and CDR2 sequences are MNHEY and SVGEGT. The CDR3 runs 18 residues.

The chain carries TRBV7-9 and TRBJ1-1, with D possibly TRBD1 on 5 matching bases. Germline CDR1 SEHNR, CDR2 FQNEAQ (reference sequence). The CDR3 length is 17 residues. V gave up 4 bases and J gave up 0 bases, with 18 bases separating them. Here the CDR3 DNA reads TGTGCCAGCAGCTCATTGGGGCCGGGAGGGATGAACACTGAAGCTTTCTTT. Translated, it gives CASSSLGPGGMNTEAFF. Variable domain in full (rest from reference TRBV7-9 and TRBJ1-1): DTGVSQNPRHKITKRGQNVTFRCDPISEHNRLYWYRQTLGQGPEFLTYFQNEAQLEKSRLLSDRFSAERPKGSFSTLEIQRTEQGDSAMYLCASSSLGPGGMNTEAFFGQGTRLTVV.

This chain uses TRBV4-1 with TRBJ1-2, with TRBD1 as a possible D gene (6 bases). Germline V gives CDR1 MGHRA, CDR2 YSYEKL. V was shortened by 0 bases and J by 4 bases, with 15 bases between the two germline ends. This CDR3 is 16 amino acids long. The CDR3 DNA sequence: TGCGCCAGCAGCCAAGATGGGCCCCCGGGGGCCTATGGCTACACCTTC. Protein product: CASSQDGPPGAYGYTF.